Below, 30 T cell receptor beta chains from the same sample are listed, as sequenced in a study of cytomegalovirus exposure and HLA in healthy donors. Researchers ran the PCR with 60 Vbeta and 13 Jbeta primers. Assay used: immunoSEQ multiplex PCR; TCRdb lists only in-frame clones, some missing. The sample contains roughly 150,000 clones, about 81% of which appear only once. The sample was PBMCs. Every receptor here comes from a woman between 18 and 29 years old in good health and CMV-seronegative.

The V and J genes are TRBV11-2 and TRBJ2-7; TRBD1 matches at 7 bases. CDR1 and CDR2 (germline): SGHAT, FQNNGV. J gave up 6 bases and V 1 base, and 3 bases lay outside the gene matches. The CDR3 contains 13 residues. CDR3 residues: CASSLGQGVEQYF. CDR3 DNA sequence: TGTGCCAGCAGCTTAGGACAGGGAGTCGAGCAGTACTTC.

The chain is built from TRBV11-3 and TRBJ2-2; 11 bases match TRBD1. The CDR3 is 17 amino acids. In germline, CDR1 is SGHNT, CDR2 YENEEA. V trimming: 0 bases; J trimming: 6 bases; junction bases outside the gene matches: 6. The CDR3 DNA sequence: TGTGCCAGCAGCTTAGACCAAGGGACAGGGGGTGCCGGGGAGCTGTTTTTT. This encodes CASSLDQGTGGAGELFF.

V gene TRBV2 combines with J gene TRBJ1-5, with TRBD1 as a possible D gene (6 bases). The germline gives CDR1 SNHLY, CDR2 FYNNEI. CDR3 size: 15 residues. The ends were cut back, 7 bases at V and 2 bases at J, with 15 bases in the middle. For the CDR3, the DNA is TGTGCCAGCAACCCGACAGGCGTAGGCAATCAGCCCCAGCATTTT. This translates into CASNPTGVGNQPQHF.

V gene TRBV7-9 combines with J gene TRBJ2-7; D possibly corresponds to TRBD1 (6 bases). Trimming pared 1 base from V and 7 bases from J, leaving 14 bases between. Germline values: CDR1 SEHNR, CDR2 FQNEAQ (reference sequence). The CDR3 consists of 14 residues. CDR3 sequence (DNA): TGTGCCAGCAGCTTAGGTGCAGGGGAGTGGGAGCAGTACTTC. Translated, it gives CASSLGAGEWEQYF. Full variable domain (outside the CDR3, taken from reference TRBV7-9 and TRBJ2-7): DTGVSQNPRHKITKRGQNVTFRCDPISEHNRLYWYRQTLGQGPEFLTYFQNEAQLEKSRLLSDRFSAERPKGSFSTLEIQRTEQGDSAMYLCASSLGAGEWEQYFGPGTRLTVT.

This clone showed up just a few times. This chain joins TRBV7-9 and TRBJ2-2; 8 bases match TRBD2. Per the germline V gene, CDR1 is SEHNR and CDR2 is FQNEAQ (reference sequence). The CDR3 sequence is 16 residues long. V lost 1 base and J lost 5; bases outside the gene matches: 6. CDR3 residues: CASSLGPGLGTGELFF. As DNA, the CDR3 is TGTGCCAGCAGCTTAGGACCGGGACTAGGTACCGGGGAGCTGTTTTTT. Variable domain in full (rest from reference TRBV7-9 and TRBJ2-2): DTGVSQNPRHKITKRGQNVTFRCDPISEHNRLYWYRQTLGQGPEFLTYFQNEAQLEKSRLLSDRFSAERPKGSFSTLEIQRTEQGDSAMYLCASSLGPGLGTGELFFGEGSRLTVL.

The CDR3 loop reads CASGQAGVVNEKLFF. CDR3 sequence (DNA): TGTGCCAGCGGTCAAGCAGGGGTGGTTAATGAAAAACTGTTTTTT. The chain has TRBV6-1 and TRBJ1-4, with a tentative D call TRBD1 (6 bases). The V end was cut by 8 bases, the J end by 4 bases, with 17 bases between. The CDR3 length is 15 residues. Germline assignment: CDR1 MNHNS and CDR2 SASEGT.

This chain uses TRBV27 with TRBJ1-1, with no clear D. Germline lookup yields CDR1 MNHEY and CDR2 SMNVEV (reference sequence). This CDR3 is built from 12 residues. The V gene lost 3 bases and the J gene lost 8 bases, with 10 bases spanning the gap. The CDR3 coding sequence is TGTGCCAGCAGTTTTTCGGGTCGAGAAGCTTTCTTT. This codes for CASSFSGREAFF.

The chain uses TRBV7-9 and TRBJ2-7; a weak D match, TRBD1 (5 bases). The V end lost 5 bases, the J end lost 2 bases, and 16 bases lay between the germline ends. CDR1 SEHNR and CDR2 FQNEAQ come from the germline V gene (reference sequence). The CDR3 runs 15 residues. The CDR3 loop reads CASSLQFGAAYEQYF. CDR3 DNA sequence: TGTGCCAGCAGCCTACAGTTTGGGGCGGCCTACGAGCAGTACTTC.

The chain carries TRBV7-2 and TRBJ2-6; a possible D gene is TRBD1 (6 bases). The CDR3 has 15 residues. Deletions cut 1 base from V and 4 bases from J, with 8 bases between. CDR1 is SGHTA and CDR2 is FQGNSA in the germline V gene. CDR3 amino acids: CASSLGGLGANVLTF. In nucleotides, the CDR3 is TGTGCCAGCAGCTTAGGGGGGCTAGGGGCCAACGTCCTGACTTTC.

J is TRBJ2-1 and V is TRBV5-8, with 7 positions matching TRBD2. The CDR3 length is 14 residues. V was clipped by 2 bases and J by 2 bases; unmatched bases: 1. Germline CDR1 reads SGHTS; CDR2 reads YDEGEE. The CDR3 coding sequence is TGTGCCAGCAGCTTCGGGACTACCTACAATGAGCAGTTCTTC. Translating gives CASSFGTTYNEQFF.

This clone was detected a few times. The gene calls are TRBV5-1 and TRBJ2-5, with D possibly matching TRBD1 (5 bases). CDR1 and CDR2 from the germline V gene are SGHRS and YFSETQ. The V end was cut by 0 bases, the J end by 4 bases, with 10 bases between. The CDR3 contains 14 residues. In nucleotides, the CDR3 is TGCGCCAGCAGCTTGGAGCCAGGGCCAGAGACCCAGTACTTC. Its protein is CASSLEPGPETQYF.

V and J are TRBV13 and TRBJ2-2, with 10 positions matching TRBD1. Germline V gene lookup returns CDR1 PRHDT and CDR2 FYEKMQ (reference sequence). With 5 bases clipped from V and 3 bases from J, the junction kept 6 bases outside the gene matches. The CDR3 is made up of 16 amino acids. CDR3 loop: CASSNRQGAYTGELFF. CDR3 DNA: TGTGCCAGCAGCAATCGACAGGGGGCCTACACCGGGGAGCTGTTTTTT. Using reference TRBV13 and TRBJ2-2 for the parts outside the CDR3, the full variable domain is AAGVIQSPRHLIKEKRETATLKCYPIPRHDTVYWYQQGPGQDPQFLISFYEKMQSDKGSIPDRFSAQQFSDYHSELNMSSLELGDSALYFCASSNRQGAYTGELFFGEGSRLTVL.

The CDR3 bases are TGTGCCAGCAGCGTAGTGACAGGGCCCGGGGAGCTGTTTTTT. Translated: CASSVVTGPGELFF. The gene calls are TRBV9 and TRBJ2-2; 7 nucleotides line up with TRBD1. CDR1 is SGDLS, CDR2 YYNGEE, per germline. Trimming took 0 bases from V and 6 from J; bases not matched to a gene: 2. CDR3 size: 14 residues. Full variable domain (missing parts from reference TRBV9 and TRBJ2-2): DSGVTQTPKHLITATGQRVTLRCSPRSGDLSVYWYQQSLDQGLQFLIQYYNGEERAKGNILERFSAQQFPDLHSELNLSSLELGDSALYFCASSVVTGPGELFFGEGSRLTVL.

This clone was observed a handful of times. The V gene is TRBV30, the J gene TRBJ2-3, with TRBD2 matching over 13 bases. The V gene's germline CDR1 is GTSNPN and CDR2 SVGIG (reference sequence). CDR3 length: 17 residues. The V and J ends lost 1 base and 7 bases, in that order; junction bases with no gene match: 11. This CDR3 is CAWSGSWTSGRGYTQYF. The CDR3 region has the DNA TGTGCCTGGAGTGGGTCCTGGACTAGCGGGAGAGGGTATACGCAGTATTTT.

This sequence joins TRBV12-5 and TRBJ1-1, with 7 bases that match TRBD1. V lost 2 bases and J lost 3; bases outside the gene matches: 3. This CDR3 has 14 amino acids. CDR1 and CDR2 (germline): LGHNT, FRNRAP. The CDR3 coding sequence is TGTGCTAGTGGTTTGTCCAGGGGGGACACTGAAGCTTTCTTT. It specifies CASGLSRGDTEAFF.

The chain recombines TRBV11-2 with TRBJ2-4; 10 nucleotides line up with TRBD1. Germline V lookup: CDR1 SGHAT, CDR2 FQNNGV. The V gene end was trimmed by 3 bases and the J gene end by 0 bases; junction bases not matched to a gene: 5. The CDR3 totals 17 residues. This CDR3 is CASSFGDRGRAKNIQYF. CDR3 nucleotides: TGTGCCAGCAGCTTCGGGGACAGGGGACGAGCCAAAAACATTCAGTACTTC.

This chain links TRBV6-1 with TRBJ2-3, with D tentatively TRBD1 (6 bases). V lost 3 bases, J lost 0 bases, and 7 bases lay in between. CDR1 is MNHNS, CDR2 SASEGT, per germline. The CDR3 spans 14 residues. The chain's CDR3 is CASSDRGSTDTQYF. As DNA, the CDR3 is TGTGCCAGCAGTGACAGGGGAAGCACAGATACGCAGTATTTT.

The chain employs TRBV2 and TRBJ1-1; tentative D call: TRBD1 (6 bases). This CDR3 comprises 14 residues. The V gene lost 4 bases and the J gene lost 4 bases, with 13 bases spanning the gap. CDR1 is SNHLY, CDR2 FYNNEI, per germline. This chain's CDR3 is CASSATGLGTEAFF. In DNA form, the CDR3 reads TGTGCCAGCAGTGCAACAGGGTTGGGCACTGAAGCTTTCTTT.

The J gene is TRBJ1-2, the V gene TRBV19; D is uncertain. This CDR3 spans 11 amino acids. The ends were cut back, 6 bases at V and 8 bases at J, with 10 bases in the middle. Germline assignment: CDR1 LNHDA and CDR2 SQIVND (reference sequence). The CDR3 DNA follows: TGTGCCAGTAGCATGTTGGGCGGCTACACCTTC. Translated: CASSMLGGYTF.

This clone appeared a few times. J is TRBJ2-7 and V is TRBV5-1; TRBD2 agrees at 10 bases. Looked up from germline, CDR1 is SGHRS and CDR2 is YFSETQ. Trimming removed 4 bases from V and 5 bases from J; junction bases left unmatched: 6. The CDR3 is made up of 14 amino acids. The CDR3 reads CASSRTSGVHEQYF. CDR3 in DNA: TGCGCCAGCAGCAGAACTAGCGGGGTCCACGAGCAGTACTTC.

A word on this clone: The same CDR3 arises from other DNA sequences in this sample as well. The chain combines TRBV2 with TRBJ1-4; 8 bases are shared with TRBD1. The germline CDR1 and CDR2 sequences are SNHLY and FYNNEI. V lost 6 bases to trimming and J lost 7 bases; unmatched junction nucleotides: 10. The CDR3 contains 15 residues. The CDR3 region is CASSTRTGRTEKLFF. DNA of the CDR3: TGTGCCAGCAGCACTCGGACAGGGAGGACTGAAAAACTGTTTTTT.

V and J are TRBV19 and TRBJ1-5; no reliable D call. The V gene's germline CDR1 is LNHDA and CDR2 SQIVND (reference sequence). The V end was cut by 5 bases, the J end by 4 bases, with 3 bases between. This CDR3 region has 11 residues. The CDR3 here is CASSSNQPQHF. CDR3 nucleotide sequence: TGTGCCAGTAGTTCTAATCAGCCCCAGCATTTT.

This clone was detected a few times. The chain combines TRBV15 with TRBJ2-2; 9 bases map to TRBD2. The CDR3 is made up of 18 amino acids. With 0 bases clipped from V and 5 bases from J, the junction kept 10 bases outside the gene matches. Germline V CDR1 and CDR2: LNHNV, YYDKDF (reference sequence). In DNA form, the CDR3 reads TGTGCCACCAGCAGAGATACGGGGCGGGAGGGCCGAACCGGGGAGCTGTTTTTT. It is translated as CATSRDTGREGRTGELFF.

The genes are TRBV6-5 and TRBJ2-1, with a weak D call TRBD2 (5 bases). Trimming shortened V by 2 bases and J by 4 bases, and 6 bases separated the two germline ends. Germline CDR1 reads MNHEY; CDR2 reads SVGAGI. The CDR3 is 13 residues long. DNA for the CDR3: TGTGCCAGCAGTTACGAGCGGTACAATGAGCAGTTCTTC. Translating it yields CASSYERYNEQFF.

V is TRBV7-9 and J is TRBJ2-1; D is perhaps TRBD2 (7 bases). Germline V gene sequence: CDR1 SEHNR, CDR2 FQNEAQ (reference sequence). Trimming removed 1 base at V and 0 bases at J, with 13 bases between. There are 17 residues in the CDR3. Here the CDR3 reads CASSLGWGGLSYNEQFF. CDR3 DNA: TGTGCCAGCAGCTTAGGATGGGGGGGCCTCTCCTACAATGAGCAGTTCTTC.

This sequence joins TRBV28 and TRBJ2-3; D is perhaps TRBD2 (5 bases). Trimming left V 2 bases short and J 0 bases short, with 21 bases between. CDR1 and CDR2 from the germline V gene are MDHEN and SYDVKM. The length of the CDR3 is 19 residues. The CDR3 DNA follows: TGTGCCAGCAGTTTACCCCCCCCCGGGGAAGTATCTAGCACAGATACGCAGTATTTT. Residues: CASSLPPPGEVSSTDTQYF. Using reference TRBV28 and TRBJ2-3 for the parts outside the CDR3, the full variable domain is DVKVTQSSRYLVKRTGEKVFLECVQDMDHENMFWYRQDPGLGLRLIYFSYDVKMKEKGDIPEGYSVSREKKERFSLILESASTNQTSMYLCASSLPPPGEVSSTDTQYFGPGTRLTVL.

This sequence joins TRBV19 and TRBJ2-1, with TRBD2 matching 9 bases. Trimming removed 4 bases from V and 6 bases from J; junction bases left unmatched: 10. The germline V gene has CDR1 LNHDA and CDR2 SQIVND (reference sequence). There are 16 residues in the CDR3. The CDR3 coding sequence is TGTGCCAGTAGTAGTTTTAGCGGGGGCCCTCGCAATGAGCAGTTCTTC. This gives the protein CASSSFSGGPRNEQFF.

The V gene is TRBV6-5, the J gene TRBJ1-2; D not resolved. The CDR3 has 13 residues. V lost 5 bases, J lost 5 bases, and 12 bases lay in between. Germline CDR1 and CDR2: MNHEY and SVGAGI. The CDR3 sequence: CASSRLPEYGYTF. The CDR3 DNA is TGTGCCAGCAGTCGACTACCTGAATATGGCTACACCTTC.

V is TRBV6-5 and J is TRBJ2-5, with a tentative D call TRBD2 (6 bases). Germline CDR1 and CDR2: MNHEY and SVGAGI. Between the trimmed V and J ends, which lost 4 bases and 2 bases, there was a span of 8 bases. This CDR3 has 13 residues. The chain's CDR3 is CASSLAVQETQYF. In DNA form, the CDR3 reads TGTGCCAGCAGTTTAGCGGTACAAGAGACCCAGTACTTC.

CDR3 in amino acids: CASRVSGSADTQYF. DNA of the CDR3: TGTGCCAGCAGGGTTAGCGGGAGCGCAGATACGCAGTATTTT. The chain combines TRBV2 with TRBJ2-3, with TRBD2 identical over 9 bases. Germline-derived CDR1 and CDR2 are SNHLY and FYNNEI. The CDR3 consists of 14 residues. Unmatched junction bases numbered 5, after V lost 6 bases and J lost 4 bases.